Listed below are T cell receptor beta chains from one sample, sequenced in a study of T cell repertoires in cytomegalovirus infection. TCRdb called the reads again in MiXCR, with one record for every CDR3 protein. The profile shows roughly 700,000 distinct CDR3 sequences, around 31% of them singletons. Their antigens remain unidentified. The sequences come from cultured PBMCs, collected from culture after CMV antigen stimulation. These receptors all stem from a human donor in good health (CMV status not recorded). Some clones in this sample may be carry-over from other donors' samples. The conserved cysteine and the conserved F or W are not part of the CDR3 here.

V gene	J gene	CDR3 protein
TRBV11-2	TRBJ2-7	ASKLYRGRNYEQY
TRBV20-1	TRBJ1-4	SARGGFYEKLF
TRBV20-1	TRBJ2-5	SAAGASGQETQY
TRBV3-1	TRBJ1-6	ASSHRTGGYSYNSPLH
TRBV24-1	TRBJ2-7	ATSDLGTGTDYSYEQY
TRBV7-8	TRBJ2-2	ASSALSGRNTGELF
TRBV5-6	TRBJ2-1	ASTPHLANSYNEQF
TRBV19	TRBJ2-2	ASSLAGTGSGELF
TRBV7-9	TRBJ2-7	ASSLAWDRGNSYEQY
TRBV12-3/TRBV12-4	TRBJ2-1	ASIQRTNNEQF
TRBV6-2/TRBV6-3	TRBJ2-7	ASTKGGYEQY
TRBV5-5	TRBJ1-2	ASSFTGTPARGYT
TRBV7-8	TRBJ2-3	ASSLYGGTTDTQY
TRBV4-1	TRBJ1-6	ASSRAGPFGNSPLH
TRBV30	TRBJ2-2	AWSVRPGELF